The present TCR beta chain was sequenced within a study of identical twins. The CDR3 contains 13 residues. Germline V gene lookup returns CDR1 SGHRS and CDR2 YFSETQ. V was shortened by 4 bases and J by 6 bases, with 13 bases between the two germline ends. The study, taken as a whole, reports: Cross-sectional statistical analysis, not tracking of the same donors, underpinned the conclusions.

TCRdb redid the calling of the 5' RACE reads with MiXCR, one entry per CDR3 protein. The table has about 470,000 distinct CDR3 sequences, roughly 26% seen once. This clonotype was observed a handful of times. The target antigen is unknown. Another study also made use of these data, one on T cells expressing NK-cell markers. From that paper: Seven of the eight sequenced donors were HCMV-seropositive; one was seronegative. NKG2C+ dominant clonotype frequencies in 5 or 6 donors were roughly 1.0-7.5% of CD8+ T cells.

This sequence joins TRBV5-1 and TRBJ1-2, with a possible D match to TRBD1 (5 bases). This TCR derives from a woman aged 18-29 years in good health. Sequencing used CD4+ T cells sorted from blood. CDR3 amino acids: CASSPGTGNGYTF. CDR3 coding DNA: TGCGCCAGCAGCCCAGGGACGGGGAATGGCTACACCTTC. The whole variable domain, remainder taken from reference TRBV5-1 and TRBJ1-2, is KAGVTQTPRYLIKTRGQQVTLSCSPISGHRSVSWYQQTPGQGLQFLFEYFSETQRNKGNFPGRFSGRQFSNSRSEMNVSTLELGDSALYLCASSPGTGNGYTFGSGTRLTVV.